This TCR beta chain was sequenced in a study of lymphopenia after photon versus proton radiotherapy. Using immunoSEQ multiplex PCR, the repertoire was profiled, and TCRdb retains in-frame clones only, with some absent. Of 65,000 to 85,000 clones in the sample, 85% to 95% were seen once. The sample in question was peripheral blood, obtained from a patient treated with photon-based radiotherapy. This TCR was recovered from a woman between 40 and 55 years old with cholangiocarcinoma.

The CDR3 DNA reads TGTGCCAGCAGCCGCGGGACCCCGACTCCGAATGAAAAACTGTTTTTT. The encoded protein is CASSRGTPTPNEKLFF. The chain couples TRBV7-8 to TRBJ1-4; a possible D gene is TRBD1 (5 bases). Trimming removed 5 bases from V and 5 bases from J, with 18 bases in between. In germline, CDR1 is SGHVS, CDR2 FQNEAQ. The CDR3 runs to 16 residues.